This TCR beta chain was obtained from a study of CD8 T cells in Susac syndrome. This clonotype was detected only once. TEMRA cells underwent FACS enrichment and CD8+ and CD4+ T cells underwent negative isolation. After extraction with the RNeasy kit, about 0.5 to 1 ug of the RNA was reverse transcribed using random hexamers. In TCRdb, the immunoSEQ multiplex PCR reads were re-called with MiXCR into one record per CDR3 protein. The repertoire holds approximately 150,000 distinct CDR3 sequences, approximately 95% seen once, with over 0.09% in the top ten. The CDR3 consists of 11 residues. Trimming stripped 6 bases from V and 10 bases from J, with 10 bases between. Germline CDR1 and CDR2: MNHEY and SMNVEV (reference sequence).

This receptor was identified in a human donor with multiple sclerosis. Sequenced sample: CD4+ T cells from PBMCs. The chain recombines TRBV27 with TRBJ2-1; D remains unclear. The CDR3 DNA reads as TGTGCCAGCAGGGAATACTCAGAGCAGTTCTTC. Translated: CASREYSEQFF.